The next 9 T cell receptor beta chains were all read from a single sample in a study of CD8 T cell repertoires and HIV-1 epitope variants. Assay: immunoSEQ multiplex PCR; the TCRdb copy retains only in-frame clones and omits some. The sample carries over 90,000 clones, 74% recorded once. The sample taken for sequencing was uncultured baseline CD8+ T cells from peripheral blood mononuclear cells (PBMCs). Every receptor here comes from a male donor with HIV.

The chain joins TRBV6-1 to TRBJ2-3; the D is unclear. CDR3 length: 11 amino acids. The germline V gene encodes CDR1 MNHNS and CDR2 SASEGT. The ends were cut back, 10 bases at V and 2 bases at J, with 7 bases in the middle. The CDR3 sequence: CATGVTDTQYF. CDR3 bases: TGTGCCACCGGAGTCACAGATACGCAGTATTTT.

V and J are TRBV19 and TRBJ2-7; tentatively, D is TRBD1 (5 bases). Looked up from germline, CDR1 is LNHDA and CDR2 is SQIVND (reference sequence). The CDR3 has 14 amino acids. V gave up 1 base and J gave up 4 bases, with 11 bases separating them. Here the CDR3 reads CASSIGSAGYEQYF. As DNA, the CDR3 is TGTGCCAGTAGTATAGGTTCGGCAGGGTACGAGCAGTACTTC.

The chain is built from TRBV29-1 and TRBJ2-3, with D perhaps matching TRBD2 (7 bases). With 5 bases removed from V and 2 bases from J, the gap between germline ends came to 26 bases. Germline lookup yields CDR1 SQVTM and CDR2 ANQGSEA. The length of the CDR3 is 18 residues. The CDR3 is CSVRGSREHRENTDTQYF. CDR3 nucleotides: TGCAGCGTTCGTGGTTCGCGGGAGCACAGGGAGAACACAGATACGCAGTATTTT.

This clone was counted only a few times. The CDR3 is CASSLTSGGAYEQFF. Here the CDR3 DNA reads TGTGCCAGCAGCTTGACGAGCGGGGGGGCCTATGAGCAGTTCTTC. J is TRBJ2-1 and V is TRBV5-4; TRBD2 aligns across 10 bases. CDR1 and CDR2 from the germline V gene are SGHNT and YYREEE (reference sequence). Losses at the gene ends were 1 base for V and 8 bases for J; bases not matched to a gene: 6. There are 15 residues in the CDR3. Full variable domain (missing parts from reference TRBV5-4 and TRBJ2-1): ETGVTQSPTHLIKTRGQQVTLRCSSQSGHNTVSWYQQALGQGPQFIFQYYREEENGRGNFPPRFSGLQFPNYSSELNVNALELDDSALYLCASSLTSGGAYEQFFGPGTRLTVL.

CDR3 sequence: CASPRIGQGLNTEAFF. The CDR3 DNA is TGTGCCAGCCCAAGGATTGGACAGGGCCTGAACACTGAAGCTTTCTTT. V and J are TRBV2 and TRBJ1-1; 8 bases map to TRBD1. Unmatched junction bases numbered 11, after V lost 8 bases and J lost 0 bases. CDR3 size: 16 residues. CDR1 and CDR2 (germline): SNHLY, FYNNEI.

The chain employs TRBV7-9 and TRBJ2-5; maybe TRBD1 (6 bases). Per germline, CDR1 SEHNR and CDR2 FQNEAQ (reference sequence). The germline V and J ends were trimmed by 1 base and 4 bases, with 13 bases remaining between them. This CDR3 spans 15 amino acids. The CDR3 region is CASSLDVPTGETQYF. CDR3 in DNA: TGTGCCAGCAGCTTAGACGTCCCGACAGGAGAGACCCAGTACTTC.

The gene calls are TRBV5-5 and TRBJ1-1; D gene uncertain. CDR1 and CDR2 (germline): SGHKS, YYEKEE (reference sequence). Trimming removed 0 bases from V and 0 bases from J, with 6 bases in between. The CDR3 is 14 residues long. CDR3 loop: CASSLARVNTEAFF. The CDR3 DNA reads as TGTGCCAGCAGCTTGGCGAGGGTGAACACTGAAGCTTTCTTT.

This clone was observed a handful of times. V and J are TRBV10-3 and TRBJ1-1; the D gene is possibly TRBD1 (6 bases). The CDR3 has 12 residues. V dropped 6 bases and J dropped 3 bases, with 8 bases sitting between them. Germline values: CDR1 ENHRY, CDR2 SYGVKD. DNA for the CDR3: TGTGCCATCAGCGCAGGGGACACTGAAGCTTTCTTT. It encodes CAISAGDTEAFF.

The chain couples TRBV5-8 to TRBJ1-5; D might be TRBD1 (5 bases). The germline V gene has CDR1 SGHTS and CDR2 YDEGEE. V shed 1 base and J shed 3 bases, with 11 bases lying between them. The CDR3 length is 15 residues. CDR3 DNA sequence: TGTGCCAGCAGCTTGTTCCAGGGTCCCAATCAGCCCCAGCATTTT. Translation gives CASSLFQGPNQPQHF.